This T cell receptor (beta chain) was captured in a study of blood T cell repertoires in COVID-19. As for the study in general: Sources were T cells, B-cell-depleted T cells, or PBMCs; the material itself was cDNA or gDNA.

Study processing details: Amplification of reference gene primers provided the estimated nucleated cell counts. The data were produced by immunoSEQ multiplex PCR, yet TCRdb's version contains in-frame clones alone and is incomplete. That table supplies the V and J calls and clone size; D and trimming were determined from the DNA. The sample includes about 89,000 clones, about four fifths of them seen just once. Worth noting for this clone: This sample also contains other DNA sequences that code for the same CDR3.

During active infection, Seattle patients enrolled and were then monitored through disease. The CDR3 totals 14 residues. CDR1 is SGDLS and CDR2 is YYNGEE in the germline V gene. The V gene lost 2 bases and the J gene lost 3 bases, with 11 bases spanning the gap. The J gene is TRBJ1-1, the V gene TRBV9; D gene uncertain. The sequence derives from a man between 65 and 80 years old with COVID-19, enrolled during active disease. Sequenced sample: peripheral blood. CDR3 loop: CASSVGGSDTEAFF. For the CDR3, the DNA is TGTGCCAGCAGCGTTGGAGGGTCGGACACTGAAGCTTTCTTT.